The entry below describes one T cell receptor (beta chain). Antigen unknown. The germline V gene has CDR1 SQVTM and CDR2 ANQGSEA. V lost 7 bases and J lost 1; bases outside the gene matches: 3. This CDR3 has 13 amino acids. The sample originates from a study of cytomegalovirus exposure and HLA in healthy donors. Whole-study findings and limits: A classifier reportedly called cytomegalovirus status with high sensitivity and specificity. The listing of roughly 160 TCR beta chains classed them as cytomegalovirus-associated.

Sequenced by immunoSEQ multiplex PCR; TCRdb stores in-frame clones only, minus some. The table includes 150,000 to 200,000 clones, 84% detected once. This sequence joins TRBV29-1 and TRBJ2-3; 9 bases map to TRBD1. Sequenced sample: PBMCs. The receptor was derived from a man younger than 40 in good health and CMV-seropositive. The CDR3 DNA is TGCAGCGCTCGACAGGGGGGCACAGATACGCAGTATTTT. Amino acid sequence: CSARQGGTDTQYF.